Following are 10 T cell receptor beta chains from one sample sequenced in a study of cytomegalovirus exposure and HLA in healthy donors. PCR was performed using 60 Vbeta and 13 Jbeta primers. Some clones are missing from TCRdb's copy, which holds only in-frame ones; the method was immunoSEQ multiplex PCR. The sample has about 83,000 clones; 70% to 80% are singletons. The sample comprised PBMCs. The receptors come from a man aged 60 to 69 in good health and CMV-seronegative.

The CDR3 DNA follows: TGTGCCACCAGCAGAGGTGAGGGCAGTCTTAGCCCCGAGCAGTACTTC. It specifies CATSRGEGSLSPEQYF. The J gene is TRBJ2-7, the V gene TRBV15; possibly TRBD2 for D (5 bases). The CDR3 has 16 amino acids. Between the trimmed V and J ends, which lost 1 base and 6 bases, there was a span of 19 bases. Germline V gives CDR1 LNHNV, CDR2 YYDKDF (reference sequence). Supplemented by reference TRBV15 and TRBJ2-7, the full variable domain reads DAMVIQNPRYQVTQFGKPVTLSCSQTLNHNVMYWYQQKSSQAPKLLFHYYDKDFNNEADTPDNFQSRRPNTSFCFLDIRSPGLGDTAMYLCATSRGEGSLSPEQYFGPGTRLTVT.

In DNA, the CDR3 is TGCGCCAGCAGCTTGGAATGGAGCTCCTACGAGCAGTACTTC. It codes for CASSLEWSSYEQYF. V usage is TRBV5-1 and J usage is TRBJ2-7; the D is unclear. The germline CDR1 and CDR2 sequences are SGHRS and YFSETQ. The CDR3 extends over 14 amino acids. Trimming left V 0 bases short and J 0 bases short, with 7 bases between.

This rearrangement joins TRBV25-1 to TRBJ2-1; D gene ambiguous. The CDR3 contains 13 residues. Germline assignment: CDR1 MGHDK and CDR2 SYGVNS. V was pared by 0 bases and J by 9 bases, with 9 bases between. Here the CDR3 reads CASSEYLSGEQFF. Here the CDR3 DNA reads TGTGCCAGCAGTGAATATTTATCCGGTGAGCAGTTCTTC.

J is TRBJ1-1 and V is TRBV6-6, with 8 nucleotides matching TRBD1. V lost 8 bases and J lost 1; bases outside the gene matches: 3. CDR1 is MNHNY, CDR2 SVGAGI, per germline (reference sequence). This CDR3 region has 13 residues. For the CDR3, the DNA is TGTGCCAGCTACGACAGGGGGAACACTGAAGCTTTCTTT. It codes for CASYDRGNTEAFF.

This chain links TRBV14 with TRBJ2-1, with a possible D match to TRBD2 (5 bases). The CDR3 is made up of 13 amino acids. The V and J ends lost 0 bases and 8 bases respectively, with 8 bases between them. Germline V gene sequence: CDR1 SGHDN, CDR2 FVKESK. The CDR3 spells CASSQDWRDEQFF. For the CDR3, the DNA is TGTGCCAGCAGCCAAGATTGGCGGGATGAGCAGTTCTTC.

This chain's CDR3 is CASSQQFGTSAYEQYF. The CDR3 bases are TGTGCCAGCTCACAACAATTCGGGACTAGCGCCTACGAGCAGTACTTC. The rearrangement uses TRBV18 and TRBJ2-7; 10 bases agree with TRBD2. From germline, CDR1 is KGHSH and CDR2 LQKENI. J was trimmed by 2 bases and V by 4 bases; bases with no gene match: 8. The CDR3 contains 16 residues.

A note on this clone: The CDR3 ends on some other residue instead of the conserved phenylalanine or tryptophan, so this is likely a read error. The CDR3 sequence is CSVGTVAGPYEQYL. The CDR3 DNA follows: TGCAGCGTTGGAACGGTAGCGGGACCCTACGAGCAGTACCTC. The chain recombines TRBV29-1 with TRBJ2-7; 8 bases match TRBD2. With 4 bases clipped from V and 2 bases from J, the junction kept 7 bases outside the gene matches. CDR1 is SQVTM, CDR2 ANQGSEA, per germline. The CDR3 length is 14 residues.

This clone has more than one count but fewer than ten. The chain recombines TRBV30 with TRBJ2-7; the D gene is possibly TRBD2 (6 bases). The germline V gene encodes CDR1 GTSNPN and CDR2 SVGIG (reference sequence). The CDR3 is 13 residues long. Between the trimmed V and J ends, which lost 0 bases and 6 bases, there was a span of 12 bases. The CDR3 DNA is TGTGCCTGGAGTGTACTGGAGGGAGGCGAGCAGTACTTC. This sequence encodes CAWSVLEGGEQYF.

The rearrangement links TRBV6-5 to TRBJ2-7; TRBD2 matches at 7 bases. V lost 5 bases to trimming and J lost 7 bases; unmatched junction nucleotides: 11. Germline loops: CDR1 MNHEY, CDR2 SVGAGI. This CDR3 is built from 14 residues. The CDR3 spells CASSADGLGIEQYF. The CDR3 DNA follows: TGTGCCAGCAGTGCCGATGGACTAGGGATAGAGCAGTACTTC.

This clone occurred a few times. The V call is TRBV7-9, the J call TRBJ2-3, with 10 bases lining up with TRBD2. This CDR3 has 15 amino acids. Germline CDR1 reads SEHNR; CDR2 reads FQNEAQ (reference sequence). Trimming took 3 bases from V and 3 from J; bases not matched to a gene: 3. The CDR3 protein is CASSLGLANTDTQYF. In DNA form, the CDR3 reads TGTGCCAGCAGCTTGGGACTAGCGAATACAGATACGCAGTATTTT.